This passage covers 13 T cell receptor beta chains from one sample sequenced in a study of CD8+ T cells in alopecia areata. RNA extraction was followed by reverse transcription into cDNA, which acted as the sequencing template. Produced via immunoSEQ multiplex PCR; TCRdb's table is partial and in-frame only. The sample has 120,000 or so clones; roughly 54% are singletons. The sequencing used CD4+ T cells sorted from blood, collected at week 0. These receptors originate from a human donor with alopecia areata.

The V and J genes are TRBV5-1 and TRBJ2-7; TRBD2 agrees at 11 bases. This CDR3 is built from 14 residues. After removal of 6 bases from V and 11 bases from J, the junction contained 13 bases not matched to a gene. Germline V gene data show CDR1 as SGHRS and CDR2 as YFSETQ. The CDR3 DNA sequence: TGCGCCAGCAAAGATACTAGCGGGAGTACGGGAGAGTACTTC. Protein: CASKDTSGSTGEYF.

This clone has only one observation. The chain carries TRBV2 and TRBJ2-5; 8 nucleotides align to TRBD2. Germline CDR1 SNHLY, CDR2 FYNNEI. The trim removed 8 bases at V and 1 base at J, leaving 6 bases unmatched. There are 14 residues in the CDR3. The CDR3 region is CASGAGVVQETQYF. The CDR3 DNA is TGTGCCAGCGGAGCGGGAGTCGTCCAAGAGACCCAGTACTTC. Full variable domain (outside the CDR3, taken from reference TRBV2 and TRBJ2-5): EPEVTQTPSHQVTQMGQEVILRCVPISNHLYFYWYRQILGQKVEFLVSFYNNEISEKSEIFDDQFSVERPDGSNFTLKIRSTKLEDSAMYFCASGAGVVQETQYFGPGTRLLVL.

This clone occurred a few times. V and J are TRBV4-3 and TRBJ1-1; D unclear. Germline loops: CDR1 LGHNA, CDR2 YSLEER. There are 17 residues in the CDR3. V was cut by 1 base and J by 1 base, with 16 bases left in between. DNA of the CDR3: TGCGCCAGCAGCCAAGGCTTCGTCGCCCTTAGGAACACTGAAGCTTTCTTT. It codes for CASSQGFVALRNTEAFF.

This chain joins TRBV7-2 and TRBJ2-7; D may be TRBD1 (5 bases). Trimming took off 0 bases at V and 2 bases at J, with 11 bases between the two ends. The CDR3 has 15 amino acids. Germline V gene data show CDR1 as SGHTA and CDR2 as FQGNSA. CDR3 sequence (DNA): TGTGCCAGCAGCTTAGCTAACAGGTCGCCCTACGAGCAGTACTTC. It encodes CASSLANRSPYEQYF.

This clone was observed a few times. In DNA form, the CDR3 reads TGTGCCAGTAGCGATCCGGGACAGGGGACCGGGTTTGAGCAGTTCTTC. Protein product: CASSDPGQGTGFEQFF. The genes are TRBV19 and TRBJ2-1, with 10 bases fitting TRBD1. V lost 6 bases to trimming and J lost 9 bases; unmatched junction nucleotides: 14. Germline V gives CDR1 LNHDA, CDR2 SQIVND (reference sequence). CDR3 length equals 16 residues. Full variable domain (remainder filled in from reference TRBV19 and TRBJ2-1): DGGITQSPKYLFRKEGQNVTLSCEQNLNHDAMYWYRQDPGQGLRLIYYSQIVNDFQKGDIAEGYSVSREKKESFPLTVTSAQKNPTAFYLCASSDPGQGTGFEQFFGPGTRLTVL.

The CDR3 is CASSAGRGDEQYF. CDR3 coding DNA: TGCGCCAGCAGCGCGGGGAGAGGTGACGAGCAGTACTTC. The chain has TRBV5-1 and TRBJ2-7; a weak D match, TRBD2 (6 bases). Looked up from germline, CDR1 is SGHRS and CDR2 is YFSETQ. Trimming took 4 bases from V and 5 from J, leaving 13 bases between them. This CDR3 spans 13 amino acids.

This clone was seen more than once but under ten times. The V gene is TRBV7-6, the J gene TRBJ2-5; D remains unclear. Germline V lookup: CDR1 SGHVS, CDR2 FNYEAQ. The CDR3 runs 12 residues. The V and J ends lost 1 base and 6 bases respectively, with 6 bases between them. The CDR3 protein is CASSLERQTQYF. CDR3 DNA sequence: TGTGCCAGCAGCTTAGAGAGACAGACCCAGTACTTC.

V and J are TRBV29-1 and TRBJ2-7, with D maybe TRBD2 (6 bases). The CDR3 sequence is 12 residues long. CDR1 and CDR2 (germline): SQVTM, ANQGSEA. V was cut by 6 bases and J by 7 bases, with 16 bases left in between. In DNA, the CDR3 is TGCAGCGTCGGGGCGGGAACTGGAGAGCAGTACTTC. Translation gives CSVGAGTGEQYF.

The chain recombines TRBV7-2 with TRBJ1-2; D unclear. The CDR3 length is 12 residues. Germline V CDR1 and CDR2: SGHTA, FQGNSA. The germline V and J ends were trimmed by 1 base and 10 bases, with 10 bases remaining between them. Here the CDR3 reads CASSLGTAHYTF. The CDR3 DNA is TGTGCCAGCAGCTTAGGCACAGCTCACTACACCTTC.

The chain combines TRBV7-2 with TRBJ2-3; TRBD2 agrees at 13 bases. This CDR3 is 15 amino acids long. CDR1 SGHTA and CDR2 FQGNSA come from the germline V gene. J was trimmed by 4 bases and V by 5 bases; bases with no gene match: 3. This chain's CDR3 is CASSQTSGGSDTQYF. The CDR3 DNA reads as TGTGCCAGCAGCCAGACTAGCGGGGGGTCAGATACGCAGTATTTT.

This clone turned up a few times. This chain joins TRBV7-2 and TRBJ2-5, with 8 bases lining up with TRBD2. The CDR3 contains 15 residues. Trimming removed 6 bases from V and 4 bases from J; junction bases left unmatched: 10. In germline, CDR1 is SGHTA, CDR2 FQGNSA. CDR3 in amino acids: CASSRGGQGGETQYF. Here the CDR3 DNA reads TGTGCCAGCAGTCGGGGGGGGCAGGGCGGAGAGACCCAGTACTTC.

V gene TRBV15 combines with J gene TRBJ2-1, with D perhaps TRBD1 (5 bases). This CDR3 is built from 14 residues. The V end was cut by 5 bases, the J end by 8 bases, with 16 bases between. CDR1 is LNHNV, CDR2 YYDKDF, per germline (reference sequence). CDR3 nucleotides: TGTGCCACCAGCTTGTCGACAGACCGCCATGAGCAGTTCTTC. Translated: CATSLSTDRHEQFF. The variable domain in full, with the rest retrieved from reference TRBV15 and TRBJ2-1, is DAMVIQNPRYQVTQFGKPVTLSCSQTLNHNVMYWYQQKSSQAPKLLFHYYDKDFNNEADTPDNFQSRRPNTSFCFLDIRSPGLGDTAMYLCATSLSTDRHEQFFGPGTRLTVL.

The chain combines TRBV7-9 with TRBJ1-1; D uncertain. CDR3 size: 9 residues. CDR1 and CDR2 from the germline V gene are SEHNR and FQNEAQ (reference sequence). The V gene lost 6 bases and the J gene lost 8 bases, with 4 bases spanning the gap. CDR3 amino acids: CASSPEAFF. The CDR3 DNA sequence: TGTGCCAGCAGTCCCGAAGCTTTCTTT.